These T cell receptor beta chains were read from a single sample in a study of T-cell reconstitution after alpha-beta-depleted transplantation in children. MiXCR, run by TCRdb on the PCR reads, gives a single entry per CDR3 protein. The table has approximately 97,000 distinct CDR3 sequences, around 6% seen once. Sample: PBMCs, mostly from graft donor cells, taken 60 days after TCRalphabeta/CD19-depleted stem cell transplant. These receptors came from a female patient aged 2 to 10 who had a stem cell transplant for Fanconi anemia, so the T cells may come from the graft donor. Both conserved end residues are part of each CDR3. A D gene is named only where the DNA matches it firmly. The size field is filled for only some rows; it gives once, few, many or a size class.

J,length,V,D,size,DNA,CDR3
TRBJ2-1,17,TRBV13,NA,NA,TGTGCCAGCAGCTTAGGGCTCCGGGAGATCAGTAACAATGAGCAGTTCTTC,CASSLGLREISNNEQFF
TRBJ2-6,17,TRBV12-3/TRBV12-4,NA,many,TGTGCCAGCAGTTTGGATATTACAGATACTGGGGCCAACGTCCTGACTTTC,CASSLDITDTGANVLTF
TRBJ2-7,14,TRBV5-1,NA,NA,TGCGCCAGCAGCCAAACCGGTCAGGGTTACGAGCAGTACTTC,CASSQTGQGYEQYF
TRBJ2-2,15,TRBV5-1,TRBD1,many,TGTGCCAGCAGCTTGGGACAGGGGAACACCGGGGAGCTGTTTTTT,CASSLGQGNTGELFF
TRBJ2-2,15,TRBV13,NA,many,TGTGCCAGCAGGCACATCGGGGTTGAGACCGGGGAGCTGTTTTTT,CASRHIGVETGELFF
TRBJ2-5,15,TRBV27,NA,many,TGTGCCAGCAGTTTATCGTATTTGGGCCGCGAGACCCAGTACTTC,CASSLSYLGRETQYF
TRBJ2-1,15,TRBV20-1,TRBD2,many,TGCAGTGCTCCCCGACTAGCGGGGGGCGGGGATGAGCAGTTCTTC,CSAPRLAGGGDEQFF
TRBJ2-6,15,TRBV20-1,NA,NA,TGCAGTGCCCCGAGTGGACACTCTGGGGCCAACGTCCTGACTTTC,CSAPSGHSGANVLTF
TRBJ1-1,15,TRBV6-1,NA,NA,TGTGCCAGCAGGGACCCTGGACGGAGGAACACTGAAGCTTTCTTT,CASRDPGRRNTEAFF
TRBJ2-6,16,TRBV6-5,TRBD1,many,TGTGCCAGCAGTTACACGACAGGGGTTGGGGCCAACGTCCTGACTTTC,CASSYTTGVGANVLTF
TRBJ2-1,12,TRBV20-1,NA,few,TGCAGTGCTAGAGAGGTCCTGAGCGAGCAGTTCTTC,CSAREVLSEQFF
TRBJ2-7,16,TRBV15,TRBD2,few,TGTGCCACCAGCAGAGATCGAGCGGGAGGATCCTACGAGCAGTACTTC,CATSRDRAGGSYEQYF
TRBJ2-2,14,TRBV20-1,TRBD2,many,TGCAGTGCTAGAGATGCGGGGGGGCCCGGGGAGCTGTTTTTT,CSARDAGGPGELFF
TRBJ2-4,16,TRBV12-3/TRBV12-4,TRBD1,many,TGTGCCAGCAGTTTTTGGACAGGAATACTCAAAAACATTCAGTACTTC,CASSFWTGILKNIQYF
TRBJ1-5,15,TRBV20-1,NA,NA,TGCAGTGCTAGTGCGGGGGGAACGAGCAATCAGCCCCAGCATTTT,CSASAGGTSNQPQHF
TRBJ1-1,15,TRBV7-9,TRBD1,many,TGTGCCAGCAGCTTTTTCAGGGGGCTGAACACTGAAGCTTTCTTT,CASSFFRGLNTEAFF
TRBJ2-1,11,TRBV28,NA,many,TGTGCCAGCCGCGAGCGGTTGGGGCAGTTCTTC,CASRERLGQFF
TRBJ1-1,16,TRBV7-8,NA,many,TGTGCCAGCAGCTTTGTGTCAGGGGCTTCGAACACTGAAGCTTTCTTT,CASSFVSGASNTEAFF
TRBJ2-3,17,TRBV6-5,TRBD1,few,TGTGCCAGCAGTTACTCGCCGGGACAGGGGGCTGAGGATACGCAGTATTTT,CASSYSPGQGAEDTQYF
TRBJ2-1,16,TRBV7-3,TRBD1,many,TGTGCCAGCAGCTTAGAGGAAACAGGGGTCTACAATGAGCAGTTCTTC,CASSLEETGVYNEQFF
TRBJ1-1,16,TRBV5-1,NA,many,TGCGCCAGCAGCTTGGGTGGGATTTCCGCTAACACTGAAGCTTTCTTT,CASSLGGISANTEAFF
TRBJ1-2,14,TRBV4-1,NA,many,TGCGCCAGCAGCCAAGCTCAGGGATGGGATGGCTACACCTTC,CASSQAQGWDGYTF
TRBJ2-5,11,TRBV29-1,TRBD1,many,TGCAGCGTTGATAGGGGGCAGACCCAGTACTTC,CSVDRGQTQYF
TRBJ2-1,16,TRBV20-1,NA,many,TGCAGTGCTAGAGTGGCCCTCAGGGGAGGGTACAATGAGCAGTTCTTC,CSARVALRGGYNEQFF
TRBJ1-1,14,TRBV15,NA,many,TGTGCCACCAGCACCCTTTTAGGGGAGACTGAAGCTTTCTTT,CATSTLLGETEAFF
TRBJ2-7,19,TRBV4-1,TRBD2,few,TGCGCCAGCAGCCAAGAAGAACTCCTTCTAGCGGGAGGACCCTACGAGCAGTACTTC,CASSQEELLLAGGPYEQYF